A selection of T cell receptor beta chains follows, all from one sample in a study of T cells in Graves' hyperthyroidism and ophthalmopathy. TCRdb re-derived calls from the multiplex PCR reads in MiXCR, one entry per CDR3 protein. The data contain 400,000 to 550,000 distinct CDR3 sequences, around 24% of them singletons. The sample comprised blood. Receptors were obtained from a woman under 40 with Graves' ophthalmopathy. Both conserved end residues are part of each CDR3. A D gene is named only where the DNA matches it firmly. The size of a clone is reported for some rows only, either as once, few or many, or as a class for expanded clones.

V gene	clone size	J gene	D gene	CDR3 DNA	CDR3 protein
TRBV4-1	many	TRBJ1-5	NA	TGCGCCAGCAGCCAAGACCAGGAGAATCAGCCCCAGCATTTT	CASSQDQENQPQHF
TRBV18	many	TRBJ2-5	NA	TGTGCCAGCTCACCACCCGACAGTATTCGGCAAGAGACCCAGTACTTC	CASSPPDSIRQETQYF
TRBV6-5	many	TRBJ1-2	TRBD1	TGTGCCAGCAGCTACGACAGGGCCCTCTATGGCTACACCTTC	CASSYDRALYGYTF
TRBV11-2	many	TRBJ1-2	NA	TGTGCCAGCAGCTTTAGGGGGGCAAAAGGTGGCTACACCTTC	CASSFRGAKGGYTF
TRBV12-3/TRBV12-4	many	TRBJ1-5	NA	TGTGCCAGCAGCGTAGGAGCCGGAGATAGCAATCAGCCCCAGCATTTT	CASSVGAGDSNQPQHF
TRBV7-3	few	TRBJ1-2	NA	TGTGCCAGCAGCTTAACAGGGATGAACTATGGCTACACCTTC	CASSLTGMNYGYTF
TRBV4-1	many	TRBJ1-2	NA	TGCGCCAGCAGCCAAGGACCGACAGGCTTCAACTATGGCTACACCTTC	CASSQGPTGFNYGYTF
TRBV19	NA	TRBJ1-5	NA	TGTGTCAGTCGTCCATCCGCCAGGGTAAACCAGCCCCAGCATTTT	CVSRPSARVNQPQHF
TRBV12-3/TRBV12-4	many	TRBJ1-5	NA	TGTGCCAGCAGTTCCAACAGGGTGCATCAGCCCCAGCATTTT	CASSSNRVHQPQHF
TRBV6-2/TRBV6-3	many	TRBJ2-1	TRBD2	TGTGCCAGTACTACCACAGCGGGGGTATCTGAGCAGTTCTTC	CASTTTAGVSEQFF
TRBV11-3	many	TRBJ1-1	NA	TGTGCCAGCAGTTTCCGGGGTATCGGCACTGAAGCTTTCTTT	CASSFRGIGTEAFF
TRBV18	few	TRBJ1-2	NA	TGTGCCAGCTCACCATTGGGCGAGTTCTTGGGCCGCTATGGCTACACCTTC	CASSPLGEFLGRYGYTF
TRBV28	NA	TRBJ1-2	NA	TGTGCCAGCAGTCAAAACAGGGACTATGGCTACACCTTC	CASSQNRDYGYTF
TRBV9	many	TRBJ2-7	TRBD2	TGTGCCAGCAGCGTAGGCCGACTAGCGGGGGTTTACGAGCAGTACTTC	CASSVGRLAGVYEQYF
TRBV12-3/TRBV12-4	NA	TRBJ2-7	TRBD1	TGTGCCAGCAGTCGGGACAGAGCGGCCGAGCAGTACTTC	CASSRDRAAEQYF
TRBV7-2	NA	TRBJ2-5	TRBD1	TGTGCCAGCAGCACGGGACAGGGGGTAGGGGAGACCCAGTACTTC	CASSTGQGVGETQYF
TRBV2	many	TRBJ2-5	TRBD1	TGTGCCAGCAGTGAGGACAGGGGGGAAGAGACCCAGTACTTC	CASSEDRGEETQYF
TRBV7-2	many	TRBJ2-7	NA	TGTGCCAGCAGCTTAGCCGACAACATATACGAGCAGTACTTC	CASSLADNIYEQYF
TRBV6-5	many	TRBJ1-2	NA	TGTGCCAGCAGTTACCATGGGGCAGACTATGGCTACACCTTC	CASSYHGADYGYTF
TRBV25-1	NA	TRBJ2-2	NA	TGTGCCAGCAGTGGGGACCTAGACACCGGGGAGCTGTTTTTT	CASSGDLDTGELFF
TRBV20-1	many	TRBJ1-2	NA	TGCAGTGCTGGGGGGCAGGGTAATCGTGGCTACACCTTC	CSAGGQGNRGYTF
TRBV4-2	once	TRBJ1-2	NA	TGTGCCAGCAGCCAAGTGGCCAATTCTCTTGCAGGGCAGGACTATGGCTTCACCTTC	CASSQVANSLAGQDYGFTF
TRBV7-2	many	TRBJ1-2	NA	TGTGCCAGCAGCTTAGTTACGTCTGGCGGCTACACCTTC	CASSLVTSGGYTF
TRBV12-3/TRBV12-4	many	TRBJ2-7	TRBD1	TGTGCCAGCAGTTTGGCACAGACAGGGGGCTTATCCTACGAGCAGTACTTC	CASSLAQTGGLSYEQYF
TRBV6-1	NA	TRBJ1-5	NA	TGTGCCAGCAAACGCGGTCAATTTAGCAATCAGCCCCAGCATTTT	CASKRGQFSNQPQHF
TRBV4-2	many	TRBJ1-3	NA	TGTGCCAGCAGCCATTCCTACGGAAGTACTGGAAACACCATATATTTT	CASSHSYGSTGNTIYF
TRBV2	NA	TRBJ1-5	NA	TGTGCCAGCAGCGAGGGGTTCCTTAGCAATCAGCCCCAGCATTTT	CASSEGFLSNQPQHF
TRBV19	few	TRBJ2-2	NA	TGTGCCATCTCTTTAGCGGCAAACACCGGGGAGCTGTTTTTT	CAISLAANTGELFF
TRBV7-9	many	TRBJ2-7	TRBD1	TGTGCCAGCAGCTCCCCGGGACAGGGTATTCTCGAGCAGTACTTC	CASSSPGQGILEQYF
TRBV6-5	NA	TRBJ1-1	NA	TGTGCCAGCAGTATATCGGGGGGGGGGATGAACACTGAAGCTTTCTTT	CASSISGGGMNTEAFF
TRBV29-1	many	TRBJ2-7	NA	TGCAGCGTTGCGGGGCTTGCAGGGCTGAAATCCTACGAGCAGTACTTC	CSVAGLAGLKSYEQYF
TRBV6-1	NA	TRBJ1-1	NA	TGTGCCAGCAGGGACAGACCCAGGACTGAAGCTTTCTTT	CASRDRPRTEAFF
TRBV6-1	many	TRBJ2-6	TRBD1	TGTGCCAGCAGTGATGACAGGGGGCCCGGGGCCAACGTCCTGACTTTC	CASSDDRGPGANVLTF
TRBV10-3	many	TRBJ2-5	NA	TGTGCCATCAGTGAGTTAAGGAACAGGGAAGAGACCCAGTACTTC	CAISELRNREETQYF
TRBV6-5	many	TRBJ2-2	NA	TGTGCCAGCAGTTATATCCAGGGAAACACCGGGGAGCTGTTTTTT	CASSYIQGNTGELFF
TRBV3-1	NA	TRBJ1-3	NA	TGTGCCAGCAGCCAAGGGACCGGGGACACCATATATTTT	CASSQGTGDTIYF
TRBV19	NA	TRBJ2-5	TRBD1	TGTGCCAGTGGGCCCGGGACAGGGGTAGGGGAGACCCAGTACTTC	CASGPGTGVGETQYF
TRBV5-1	few	TRBJ2-5	NA	TGCGCCAGCAGCCCTTATCAACCCAACACCGAGACCCAGTACTTC	CASSPYQPNTETQYF
TRBV15	NA	TRBJ1-1	NA	TGTGCCACCAGCAGAAGGGTGAAGAACGCTGAAGCTTTCTTT	CATSRRVKNAEAFF
TRBV15	NA	TRBJ1-5	NA	TGTGCCACCAGCAGGGAGGAACAATATAGCAATCAGCCCCAGCATTTT	CATSREEQYSNQPQHF
TRBV2	many	TRBJ1-1	NA	TGTGCCAGAAAGCAACAGGGTGCGGGGACTGAAGCTTTCTTT	CARKQQGAGTEAFF
TRBV28	few	TRBJ1-2	NA	TGTGCCAGCAGAGCTCAGGATCCAACCTATGGCTACACCTTC	CASRAQDPTYGYTF
TRBV5-1	few	TRBJ1-2	NA	TGCGCCAGCAGCTTGGCCGCTACAGGCTATGGCTACACCTTC	CASSLAATGYGYTF